The 21 T cell receptor beta chains in this list originate from one sample, sequenced in a study of cytomegalovirus exposure and HLA in healthy donors. The PCR employed 60 Vbeta primers together with 13 Jbeta primers. Assay: immunoSEQ multiplex PCR; the TCRdb copy retains only in-frame clones and omits some. The sample totals roughly 45,000 clones. Source material: PBMCs. Every receptor here comes from a woman aged 25 to 39 in good health and CMV-seronegative.

The chain carries TRBV30 and TRBJ2-2; 7 nucleotides line up with TRBD1. The V gene's germline CDR1 is GTSNPN and CDR2 SVGIG (reference sequence). The CDR3 totals 12 residues. With 4 bases clipped from V and 6 bases from J, the junction kept 2 bases outside the gene matches. CDR3 bases: TGTGCCTGGACGCAGGGGGCCGGGGAGCTGTTTTTT. Translation: CAWTQGAGELFF.

V gene TRBV28 combines with J gene TRBJ2-3; D perhaps matches TRBD1 (7 bases). V was cut by 3 bases and J by 0 bases, with 16 bases left in between. Germline V CDR1 and CDR2: MDHEN, SYDVKM. This CDR3 comprises 17 residues. The CDR3 here is CASSFPKTGTSTDTQYF. CDR3 in DNA: TGTGCCAGCAGTTTCCCAAAGACAGGGACTAGCACAGATACGCAGTATTTT.

This chain connects TRBV10-3 to TRBJ2-7, with D possibly matching TRBD1 (5 bases). Germline values: CDR1 ENHRY, CDR2 SYGVKD. This CDR3 contains 15 residues. Trimming shortened V by 10 bases and J by 2 bases, and 21 bases separated the two germline ends. CDR3 bases: TGTGCCACACATTATAGGGAAGACAGTGCCTACGAGCAGTACTTC. Translating gives CATHYREDSAYEQYF.

V and J are TRBV4-1 and TRBJ1-1; D possibly corresponds to TRBD1 (6 bases). Trimming pared 0 bases from V and 6 bases from J, leaving 11 bases between. The germline V gene has CDR1 MGHRA and CDR2 YSYEKL. This CDR3 spans 14 amino acids. The CDR3 DNA reads TGCGCCAGCAGCCAAGAGAGGGGGAGGGCTGAAGCTTTCTTT. This encodes CASSQERGRAEAFF.

The genes are TRBV4-3 and TRBJ1-1, with 7 nucleotides matching TRBD1. The CDR3 consists of 14 residues. Germline assignment: CDR1 LGHNA and CDR2 YSLEER. V shed 0 bases, J shed 13 bases, and the junction held 11 bases outside the gene matches. CDR3 coding DNA: TGCGCCAGCAGCCAAGATGGTGGCAGGGGGAAAGATTTCTTT. The encoded protein is CASSQDGGRGKDFF.

The V gene is TRBV4-1, the J gene TRBJ2-2; TRBD1 is a possible D gene (6 bases). Germline V gives CDR1 MGHRA, CDR2 YSYEKL. Trimming pared 4 bases from V and 2 bases from J, leaving 20 bases between. The CDR3 totals 18 residues. The CDR3 spells CASSPRWGQTLNTGELFF. CDR3 nucleotide sequence: TGCGCCAGCAGCCCCCGCTGGGGACAAACCCTTAACACCGGGGAGCTGTTTTTT.

The V and J genes are TRBV28 and TRBJ2-7; 10 nucleotides align to TRBD1. The CDR3 consists of 15 residues. CDR1 is MDHEN, CDR2 SYDVKM, per germline. With 6 bases clipped from V and 0 bases from J, the junction kept 5 bases outside the gene matches. CDR3 amino acids: CASSPGTGVSYEQYF. CDR3 nucleotide sequence: TGTGCCAGCAGCCCCGGGACAGGGGTCTCCTACGAGCAGTACTTC.

This sequence joins TRBV9 and TRBJ2-1; 8 nucleotides line up with TRBD2. In germline, CDR1 is SGDLS, CDR2 YYNGEE. Trimming cost V 2 bases and J 7 bases; bases outside gene matches: 5. CDR3 length: 14 residues. CDR3: CASSVSSGWNEQFF. The CDR3 bases are TGTGCCAGCAGCGTTTCTAGCGGGTGGAATGAGCAGTTCTTC.

The rearrangement links TRBV29-1 to TRBJ1-2, with TRBD1 as a possible D gene (6 bases). The CDR3 totals 13 residues. Trimming left V 5 bases short and J 9 bases short, with 19 bases between. The V gene's germline CDR1 is SQVTM and CDR2 ANQGSEA. In DNA, the CDR3 is TGCAGCGTTCAAAAGGACAGCCGCTCAAGCTACACCTTC. Encoded protein: CSVQKDSRSSYTF.

The CDR3 sequence: CASSPYRSSNQPQHF. The CDR3 DNA sequence: TGCGCCAGCAGCCCCTACAGGTCTAGCAATCAGCCCCAGCATTTT. The V gene is TRBV4-1, the J gene TRBJ1-5, with a possible D match to TRBD1 (5 bases). V lost 4 bases and J lost 0, with 10 bases in between. CDR1 MGHRA and CDR2 YSYEKL come from the germline V gene. CDR3 length equals 15 residues.

The chain has TRBV9 and TRBJ2-5, with a weak D call TRBD1 (5 bases). The V end was cut by 0 bases, the J end by 1 base, with 13 bases between. The CDR3 totals 16 residues. Looked up from germline, CDR1 is SGDLS and CDR2 is YYNGEE. CDR3 loop: CASSVGRTTAQETQYF. The CDR3 bases are TGTGCCAGCAGCGTAGGGCGTACGACAGCCCAAGAGACCCAGTACTTC.

The rearrangement links TRBV11-1 to TRBJ2-7; weak D call: TRBD1 (5 bases). Trimming removed 5 bases from V and 3 bases from J, with 11 bases in between. In germline, CDR1 is SGHAT, CDR2 FQDESV (reference sequence). This CDR3 is built from 13 residues. This CDR3 is CASSQTQGYEQYF. The DNA of the CDR3 is TGTGCCAGCAGCCAAACCCAGGGCTACGAGCAGTACTTC.

The rearrangement links TRBV4-2 to TRBJ1-1; TRBD1 aligns across 10 bases. The CDR3 length is 17 residues. CDR1 LGHNA and CDR2 YNFKEQ come from the germline V gene. V dropped 4 bases and J dropped 1; count of bases not matched to a gene: 9. This CDR3 is CASSRDRGRTSNTEAFF. CDR3 nucleotides: TGTGCCAGCAGCCGCGACAGGGGGCGAACTTCGAACACTGAAGCTTTCTTT.

The CDR3 reads CASSPERGIYEQYF. For the CDR3, the DNA is TGTGCCAGCAGCCCCGAAAGGGGAATCTACGAGCAGTACTTC. The chain combines TRBV11-2 with TRBJ2-7; the D gene is possibly TRBD1 (5 bases). This CDR3 region has 14 residues. Trimming took off 5 bases at V and 3 bases at J, with 14 bases between the two ends. CDR1 SGHAT and CDR2 FQNNGV come from the germline V gene. Looking up the rest from reference TRBV11-2 and TRBJ2-7 gives the full variable domain: EAGVAQSPRYKIIEKRQSVAFWCNPISGHATLYWYQQILGQGPKLLIQFQNNGVVDDSQLPKDRFSAERLKGVDSTLKIQPAKLEDSAVYLCASSPERGIYEQYFGPGTRLTVT.

CDR3 protein: CASSWTGRITGELFF. CDR3 sequence (DNA): TGTGCCAGCAGTTGGACAGGGAGGATCACCGGGGAGCTGTTTTTT. J is TRBJ2-2 and V is TRBV2, with 8 bases lining up with TRBD1. The CDR3 runs 15 residues. J was trimmed by 4 bases and V by 5 bases; bases with no gene match: 6. Germline CDR1 and CDR2: SNHLY and FYNNEI.

The chain couples TRBV4-1 to TRBJ2-5; D possibly corresponds to TRBD2 (6 bases). Trimming pared 4 bases from V and 0 bases from J, leaving 12 bases between. The V gene's germline CDR1 is MGHRA and CDR2 YSYEKL. CDR3 size: 15 residues. CDR3 sequence: CASSLQASDQETQYF. CDR3 sequence (DNA): TGCGCCAGCAGCCTTCAGGCTAGCGACCAAGAGACCCAGTACTTC.

The gene calls are TRBV13 and TRBJ1-2; tentatively, D is TRBD1 (5 bases). Germline CDR1 PRHDT, CDR2 FYEKMQ (reference sequence). V shed 3 bases and J shed 3 bases, with 11 bases lying between them. The CDR3 has 14 residues. CDR3 DNA: TGTGCCAGCAGCTTGGGACTACTTGACTATGGCTACACCTTC. The encoded protein is CASSLGLLDYGYTF. Using reference TRBV13 and TRBJ1-2 for the parts outside the CDR3, the full variable domain is AAGVIQSPRHLIKEKRETATLKCYPIPRHDTVYWYQQGPGQDPQFLISFYEKMQSDKGSIPDRFSAQQFSDYHSELNMSSLELGDSALYFCASSLGLLDYGYTFGSGTRLTVV.

The genes are TRBV7-9 and TRBJ2-2, with D possibly being TRBD2 (6 bases). The CDR3 length is 13 residues. CDR1 and CDR2 from the germline V gene are SEHNR and FQNEAQ (reference sequence). The germline V and J ends were trimmed by 11 bases and 2 bases, with 12 bases remaining between them. The CDR3 sequence is CASRDLNTGELFF. DNA for the CDR3: TGTGCCTCCCGGGACTTAAACACCGGGGAGCTGTTTTTT.

The rearrangement joins TRBV29-1 to TRBJ1-1; D unresolved. The CDR3 consists of 12 residues. Looked up from germline, CDR1 is SQVTM and CDR2 is ANQGSEA. The V end lost 7 bases, the J end lost 1 base, and 10 bases lay between the germline ends. Written as DNA, the CDR3 is TGCAGCGCTACTCGTCCGAACACTGAAGCTTTCTTT. It yields the protein CSATRPNTEAFF.

This chain connects TRBV30 to TRBJ2-7; D gene uncertain. The CDR3 covers 12 residues. The V and J ends lost 1 base and 2 bases respectively, with 6 bases between them. Per the germline V gene, CDR1 is GTSNPN and CDR2 is SVGIG (reference sequence). In DNA form, the CDR3 reads TGTGCCTGGAGTGGTATAACCTACGAGCAGTACTTC. This sequence encodes CAWSGITYEQYF.

The rearrangement uses TRBV18 and TRBJ2-1; TRBD2 matches 8 bases. CDR3 length: 16 residues. V was clipped by 2 bases and J by 9 bases; unmatched bases: 12. CDR1 KGHSH and CDR2 LQKENI come from the germline V gene. The CDR3: CASSPLGSGSLSEQFF. The CDR3 region has the DNA TGTGCCAGCTCACCATTAGGGAGCGGGAGTCTCAGTGAGCAGTTCTTC.